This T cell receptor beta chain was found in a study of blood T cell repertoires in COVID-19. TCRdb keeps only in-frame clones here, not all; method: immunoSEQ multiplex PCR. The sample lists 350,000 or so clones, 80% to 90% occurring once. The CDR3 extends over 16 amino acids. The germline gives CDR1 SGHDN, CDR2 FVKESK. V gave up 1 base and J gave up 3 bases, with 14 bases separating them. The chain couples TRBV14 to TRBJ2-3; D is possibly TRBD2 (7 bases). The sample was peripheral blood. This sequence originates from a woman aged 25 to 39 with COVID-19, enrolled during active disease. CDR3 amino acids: CASSQVSGGLTDTQYF. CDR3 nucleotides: TGTGCCAGCAGCCAAGTCTCCGGGGGGCTTACAGATACGCAGTATTTT.